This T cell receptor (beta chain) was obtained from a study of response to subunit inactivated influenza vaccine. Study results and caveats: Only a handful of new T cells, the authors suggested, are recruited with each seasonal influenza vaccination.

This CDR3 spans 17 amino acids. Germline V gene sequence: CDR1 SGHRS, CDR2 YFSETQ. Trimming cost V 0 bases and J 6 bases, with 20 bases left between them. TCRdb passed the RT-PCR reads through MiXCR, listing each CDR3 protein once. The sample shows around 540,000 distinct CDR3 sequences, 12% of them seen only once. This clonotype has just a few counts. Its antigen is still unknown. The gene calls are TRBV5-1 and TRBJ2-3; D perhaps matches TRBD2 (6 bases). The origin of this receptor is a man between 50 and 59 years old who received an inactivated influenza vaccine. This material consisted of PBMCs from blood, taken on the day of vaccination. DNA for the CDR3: TGCGCCAGCAGCTTGGGGGCTACTAGCTTTGGATTCGATACGCAGTATTTT. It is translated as CASSLGATSFGFDTQYF. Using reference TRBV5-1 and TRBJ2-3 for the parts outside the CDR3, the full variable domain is KAGVTQTPRYLIKTRGQQVTLSCSPISGHRSVSWYQQTPGQGLQFLFEYFSETQRNKGNFPGRFSGRQFSNSRSEMNVSTLELGDSALYLCASSLGATSFGFDTQYFGPGTRLTVL.